A single sample gave rise to the 26 T cell receptor beta chains below, sequenced in a study of cytomegalovirus exposure and HLA in healthy donors. In the PCR, 60 Vbeta and 13 Jbeta primers were used. Sequenced by immunoSEQ multiplex PCR; TCRdb stores in-frame clones only, minus some. Of around 130,000 clones listed, roughly 75% are singletons. The sample taken for sequencing was PBMCs. The receptors originated from a young man in good health and CMV-seronegative.

This chain connects TRBV6-6 to TRBJ1-1, with 9 bases matching TRBD1. This CDR3 contains 14 residues. The trim removed 4 bases at V and 1 base at J, leaving 1 base unmatched. Germline CDR1 reads MNHNY; CDR2 reads SVGAGI (reference sequence). CDR3 coding DNA: TGTGCCAGCAGTTCGGGACAGGGGAACACTGAAGCTTTCTTT. Translated, it gives CASSSGQGNTEAFF.

The chain recombines TRBV5-4 with TRBJ2-1; TRBD2 aligns across 12 bases. Germline lookup yields CDR1 SGHNT and CDR2 YYREEE (reference sequence). The trim removed 3 bases at V and 7 bases at J, leaving 5 bases unmatched. This CDR3 is built from 15 residues. The CDR3 is CASSWLAGGRNEQFF. The CDR3 region has the DNA TGTGCCAGCAGCTGGCTAGCGGGAGGGAGGAATGAGCAGTTCTTC.

The chain uses TRBV7-9 and TRBJ1-4; no clear D. This CDR3 has 13 amino acids. Deletions cut 1 base from V and 7 bases from J, with 7 bases between. The germline V gene encodes CDR1 SEHNR and CDR2 FQNEAQ (reference sequence). CDR3: CASSLGASEKLFF. CDR3 DNA sequence: TGTGCCAGCAGCTTAGGTGCGAGTGAAAAACTGTTTTTT.

This clone was found a few times. Written as DNA, the CDR3 is TGTGCCAGTAGTGAGACCGGGACAACGAACACTGAAGCTTTCTTT. Protein product: CASSETGTTNTEAFF. The chain carries TRBV19 and TRBJ1-1, with a tentative D call TRBD1 (6 bases). V lost 5 bases to trimming and J lost 1 base, with 14 bases between them. The CDR3 sequence is 15 residues long. CDR1 and CDR2 (germline): LNHDA, SQIVND (reference sequence).

This clone is a singleton in its sample. The chain couples TRBV5-1 to TRBJ1-1; possible D gene TRBD1, 6 bases. CDR3 length equals 17 residues. The germline V gene encodes CDR1 SGHRS and CDR2 YFSETQ. Trimming shortened V by 2 bases and J by 1 base, and 18 bases separated the two germline ends. CDR3: CASSFAPNNRENTEAFF. The CDR3, as DNA: TGCGCCAGCAGCTTTGCCCCGAATAACAGGGAGAACACTGAAGCTTTCTTT.

The V gene is TRBV4-1, the J gene TRBJ2-2, with 10 bases that match TRBD1. Germline-derived CDR1 and CDR2 are MGHRA and YSYEKL. This CDR3 spans 17 amino acids. After removal of 3 bases from V and 5 bases from J, the junction contained 9 bases not matched to a gene. For the CDR3, the DNA is TGCGCCAGCAGCCACCGGATCGGGGACAGGGGTACCGGGGAGCTGTTTTTT. This gives the protein CASSHRIGDRGTGELFF.

This clone was observed a single time. V gene TRBV5-5 combines with J gene TRBJ2-3, with D possibly TRBD2 on 6 matching bases. Germline V gene lookup returns CDR1 SGHKS and CDR2 YYEKEE (reference sequence). The CDR3 runs to 14 residues. Trimming took off 3 bases at V and 5 bases at J, with 13 bases between the two ends. The CDR3 nucleotides read TGTGCCAGCAGCTCTAGGACTACAGGAGATACGCAGTATTTT. Encoded protein: CASSSRTTGDTQYF.

This chain uses TRBV6-6 with TRBJ2-7, with 9 bases matching TRBD1. V lost 6 bases to trimming and J lost 5 bases; unmatched junction nucleotides: 8. This CDR3 is built from 14 residues. CDR1 and CDR2 (germline): MNHNY, SVGAGI (reference sequence). The CDR3 DNA reads as TGTGCCAGCAGCCCCGGGACAGGGAAACACGAGCAGTACTTC. This encodes CASSPGTGKHEQYF.

CDR3 DNA sequence: TGCGCCAGCAGCTTGTATACAAGGAGGTTGGAGACCCAGTACTTC. Protein: CASSLYTRRLETQYF. The V and J genes are TRBV5-1 and TRBJ2-5; D perhaps matches TRBD2 (5 bases). Per germline, CDR1 SGHRS and CDR2 YFSETQ. This CDR3 has 15 residues. Trimming removed 1 base at V and 5 bases at J, with 15 bases between.

The J gene is TRBJ1-2, the V gene TRBV7-3; D remains ambiguous. The germline V gene has CDR1 SGHTA and CDR2 FQGTGA. The length of the CDR3 is 13 residues. V dropped 5 bases and J dropped 7 bases, with 14 bases sitting between them. The CDR3 protein is CASSPHEGFGYTF. CDR3 DNA sequence: TGTGCCAGCAGCCCCCACGAGGGTTTTGGCTACACCTTC.

The J gene is TRBJ2-1, the V gene TRBV5-4; possibly TRBD2 for D (5 bases). The germline CDR1 and CDR2 sequences are SGHNT and YYREEE (reference sequence). This CDR3 is 17 amino acids long. V dropped 4 bases and J dropped 10 bases, with 27 bases sitting between them. CDR3 sequence reads: CASSRSGLIPTIGEQFF. The CDR3 DNA reads TGTGCCAGCAGCAGATCCGGACTCATCCCTACAATTGGCGAGCAGTTCTTC.

Here the CDR3 DNA reads TGTGCCAGCAGTTTTGTCAGTAGACTCTATGGCTACACCTTC. Its protein is CASSFVSRLYGYTF. This sequence joins TRBV28 and TRBJ1-2; D gene unclear. Trimming pared 3 bases from V and 4 bases from J, leaving 12 bases between. Germline CDR1 MDHEN, CDR2 SYDVKM. The CDR3 extends over 14 amino acids.

This chain joins TRBV14 and TRBJ1-1; 9 bases map to TRBD1. This CDR3 contains 13 residues. After removal of 2 bases from V and 13 bases from J, the junction contained 8 bases not matched to a gene. CDR1 is SGHDN, CDR2 FVKESK, per germline. CDR3 loop: CASSQFEGQGLFF. The CDR3, as DNA: TGTGCCAGCAGCCAATTTGAGGGACAGGGTCTTTTCTTT.

This clone was detected a few times. The chain recombines TRBV13 with TRBJ2-3, with D maybe TRBD2 (7 bases). The ends were cut back, 0 bases at V and 6 bases at J, with 13 bases in the middle. In germline, CDR1 is PRHDT, CDR2 FYEKMQ (reference sequence). This CDR3 is built from 15 residues. The CDR3 coding sequence is TGTGCCAGCAGCTTAGGAGGGGGGGCACCGGATACGCAGTATTTT. Amino acids: CASSLGGGAPDTQYF.

The chain combines TRBV7-2 with TRBJ1-2; 9 bases map to TRBD1. The ends lost 5 bases at V and 5 bases at J; junction bases unmatched: 3. Looked up from germline, CDR1 is SGHTA and CDR2 is FQGNSA. CDR3 length: 13 residues. In DNA, the CDR3 is TGTGCCAGCAGCCTACAGGGGGCGTATGGCTACACCTTC. It is translated as CASSLQGAYGYTF.

The gene calls are TRBV5-8 and TRBJ2-7, with a possible D match to TRBD1 (6 bases). CDR3 length: 15 residues. CDR1 and CDR2 from the germline V gene are SGHTS and YDEGEE. V shed 5 bases and J shed 4 bases, with 19 bases lying between them. The CDR3 reads CASRIIRTARYEQYF. The CDR3 DNA follows: TGTGCCAGCAGGATTATTAGGACAGCAAGGTACGAGCAGTACTTC.

The CDR3 reads CASSPTGDSGANVLTF. The CDR3 DNA reads as TGCGCCAGCAGCCCCACAGGAGACTCTGGGGCCAACGTCCTGACTTTC. The chain links TRBV5-1 to TRBJ2-6; a weak D match, TRBD1 (5 bases). The germline CDR1 and CDR2 sequences are SGHRS and YFSETQ. The CDR3 length is 16 residues. Trimming removed 4 bases at V and 0 bases at J, with 11 bases between. Complete variable domain (other parts from reference TRBV5-1 and TRBJ2-6): KAGVTQTPRYLIKTRGQQVTLSCSPISGHRSVSWYQQTPGQGLQFLFEYFSETQRNKGNFPGRFSGRQFSNSRSEMNVSTLELGDSALYLCASSPTGDSGANVLTFGAGSRLTVL.

This rearrangement joins TRBV5-1 to TRBJ2-2; a weak D match, TRBD2 (7 bases). The CDR3 spans 15 residues. The V end was cut by 3 bases, the J end by 7 bases, with 16 bases between. Germline V CDR1 and CDR2: SGHRS, YFSETQ. CDR3 nucleotides: TGCGCCAGCAGCTGGGCCGGGGGGCCGATCGGGGAGCTGTTTTTT. Amino acid sequence: CASSWAGGPIGELFF. The entire variable domain, with the rest obtained from reference TRBV5-1 and TRBJ2-2, is as follows: KAGVTQTPRYLIKTRGQQVTLSCSPISGHRSVSWYQQTPGQGLQFLFEYFSETQRNKGNFPGRFSGRQFSNSRSEMNVSTLELGDSALYLCASSWAGGPIGELFFGEGSRLTVL.

The gene calls are TRBV6-6 and TRBJ1-2; tentative D call: TRBD1 (5 bases). This CDR3 has 12 amino acids. In germline, CDR1 is MNHNY, CDR2 SVGAGI (reference sequence). CDR3 nucleotide sequence: TGTGTAACGGGGGGTCCCAACTATGGCTACACCTTC. Translated, it gives CVTGGPNYGYTF.

The chain has TRBV7-2 and TRBJ2-7, with 7 bases that match TRBD2. This CDR3 contains 18 residues. J was trimmed by 6 bases and V by 4 bases; bases with no gene match: 21. Germline CDR1 reads SGHTA; CDR2 reads FQGNSA. The CDR3 is CASSSPAGRKGWGGEQYF. CDR3 bases: TGTGCCAGCAGCTCACCCGCGGGGCGGAAGGGGTGGGGGGGCGAGCAGTACTTC.

The DNA for the CDR3 is TGTGCCAGCAGCAAAGACTCTCGCTCCTACAATGAGCAGTTCTTC. This sequence encodes CASSKDSRSYNEQFF. This chain connects TRBV5-4 to TRBJ2-1; D call uncertain. CDR1 is SGHNT and CDR2 is YYREEE in the germline V gene (reference sequence). The V end was cut by 4 bases, the J end by 0 bases, with 11 bases between. The CDR3 has 15 residues.

This chain links TRBV4-3 with TRBJ2-3, with 7 bases lining up with TRBD1. The germline V gene encodes CDR1 LGHNA and CDR2 YSLEER. After removal of 4 bases from V and 5 bases from J, the junction contained 3 bases not matched to a gene. This CDR3 contains 13 residues. This CDR3 is CASSLNRGDTQYF. As DNA, the CDR3 is TGCGCCAGCAGCCTTAACAGGGGAGATACGCAGTATTTT.

This clone is a singleton in its sample. The rearrangement joins TRBV7-8 to TRBJ2-7, with D hard to call. CDR3 size: 14 residues. CDR1 SGHVS and CDR2 FQNEAQ come from the germline V gene. V shed 1 base and J shed 4 bases, with 11 bases lying between them. Written as DNA, the CDR3 is TGTGCCAGCAGCTTAGACAACCCCAATTACGAGCAGTACTTC. It specifies CASSLDNPNYEQYF.

This clone was found once. The chain recombines TRBV4-1 with TRBJ2-2; D might be TRBD2 (5 bases). V shed 10 bases and J shed 6 bases, with 18 bases lying between them. CDR3 length: 14 amino acids. The germline CDR1 and CDR2 sequences are MGHRA and YSYEKL. CDR3 in amino acids: CATSPGLLAGELFF. Written as DNA, the CDR3 is TGCGCCACAAGTCCAGGACTTCTCGCCGGGGAGCTGTTTTTT.

This chain uses TRBV28 with TRBJ1-5; D is ambiguous. V lost 9 bases, J lost 11 bases, and 20 bases lay in between. Looked up from germline, CDR1 is MDHEN and CDR2 is SYDVKM. The length of the CDR3 is 13 residues. CDR3 DNA: TGTGCCAGTTCCCGGGGAGTCGTCGGGTCCCAGCATTTT. Translated, it gives CASSRGVVGSQHF.

The gene calls are TRBV4-3 and TRBJ1-2; D unclear. The CDR3 consists of 13 residues. V lost 0 bases and J 5 bases, leaving 7 bases between the germline ends. Germline CDR1 reads LGHNA; CDR2 reads YSLEER. Here the CDR3 reads CASSQEAGYGYTF. CDR3 DNA sequence: TGCGCCAGCAGCCAAGAGGCCGGGTATGGCTACACCTTC.